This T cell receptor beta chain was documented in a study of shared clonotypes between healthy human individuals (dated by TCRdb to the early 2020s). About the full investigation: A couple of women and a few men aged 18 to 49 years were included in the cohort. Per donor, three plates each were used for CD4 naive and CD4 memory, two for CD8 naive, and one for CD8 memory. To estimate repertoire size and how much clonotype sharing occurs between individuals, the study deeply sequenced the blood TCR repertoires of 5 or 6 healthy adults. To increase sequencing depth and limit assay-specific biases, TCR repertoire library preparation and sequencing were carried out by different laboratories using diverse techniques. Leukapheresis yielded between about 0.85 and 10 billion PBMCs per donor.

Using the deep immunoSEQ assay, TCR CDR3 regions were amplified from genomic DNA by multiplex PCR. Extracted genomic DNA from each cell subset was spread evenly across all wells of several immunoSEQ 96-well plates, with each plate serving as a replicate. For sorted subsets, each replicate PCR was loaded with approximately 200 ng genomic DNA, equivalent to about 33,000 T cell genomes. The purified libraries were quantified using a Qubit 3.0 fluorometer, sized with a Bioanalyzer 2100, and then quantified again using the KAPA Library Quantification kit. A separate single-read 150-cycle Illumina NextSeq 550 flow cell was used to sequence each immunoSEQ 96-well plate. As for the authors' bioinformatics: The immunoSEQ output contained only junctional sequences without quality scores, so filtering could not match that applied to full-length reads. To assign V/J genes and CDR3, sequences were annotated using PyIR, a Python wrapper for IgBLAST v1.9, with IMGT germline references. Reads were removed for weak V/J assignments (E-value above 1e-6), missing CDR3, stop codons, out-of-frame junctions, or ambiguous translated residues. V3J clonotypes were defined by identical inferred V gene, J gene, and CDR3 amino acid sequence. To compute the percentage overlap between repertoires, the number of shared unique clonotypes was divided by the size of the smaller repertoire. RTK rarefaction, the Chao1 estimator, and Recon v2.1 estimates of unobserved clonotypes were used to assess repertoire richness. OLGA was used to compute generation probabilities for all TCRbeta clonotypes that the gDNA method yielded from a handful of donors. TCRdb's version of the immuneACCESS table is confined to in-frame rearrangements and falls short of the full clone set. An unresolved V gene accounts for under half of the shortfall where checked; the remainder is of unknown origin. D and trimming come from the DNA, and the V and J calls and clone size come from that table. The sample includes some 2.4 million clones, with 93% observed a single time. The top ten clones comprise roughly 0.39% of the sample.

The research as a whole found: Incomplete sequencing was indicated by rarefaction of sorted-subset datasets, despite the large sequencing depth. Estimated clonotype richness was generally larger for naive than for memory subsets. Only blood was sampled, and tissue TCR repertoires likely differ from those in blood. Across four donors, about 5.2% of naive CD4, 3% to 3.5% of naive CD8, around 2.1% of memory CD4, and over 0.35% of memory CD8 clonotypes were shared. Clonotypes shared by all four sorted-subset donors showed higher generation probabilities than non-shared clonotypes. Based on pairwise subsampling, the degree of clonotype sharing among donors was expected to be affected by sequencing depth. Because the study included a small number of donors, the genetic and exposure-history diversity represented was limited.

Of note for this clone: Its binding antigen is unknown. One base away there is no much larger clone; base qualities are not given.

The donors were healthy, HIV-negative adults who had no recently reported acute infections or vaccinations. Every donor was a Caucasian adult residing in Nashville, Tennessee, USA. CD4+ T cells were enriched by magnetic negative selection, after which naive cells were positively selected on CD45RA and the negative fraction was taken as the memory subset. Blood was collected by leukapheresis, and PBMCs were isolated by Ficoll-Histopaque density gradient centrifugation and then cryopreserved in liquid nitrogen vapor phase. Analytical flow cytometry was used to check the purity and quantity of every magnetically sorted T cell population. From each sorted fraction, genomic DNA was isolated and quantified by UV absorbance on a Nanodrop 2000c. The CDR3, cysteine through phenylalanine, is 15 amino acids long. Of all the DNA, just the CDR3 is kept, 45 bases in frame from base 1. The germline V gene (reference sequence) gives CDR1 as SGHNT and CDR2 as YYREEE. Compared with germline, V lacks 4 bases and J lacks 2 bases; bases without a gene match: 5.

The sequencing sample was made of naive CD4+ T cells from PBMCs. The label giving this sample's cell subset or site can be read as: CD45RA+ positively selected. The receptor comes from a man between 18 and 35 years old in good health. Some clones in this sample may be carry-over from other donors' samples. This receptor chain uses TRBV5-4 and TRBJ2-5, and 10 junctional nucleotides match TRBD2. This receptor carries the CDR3 CASSLGLARQETQYF. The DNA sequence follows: TGTGCCAGCAGCCTGGGACTAGCGCGGCAAGAGACCCAGTACTTC.